The 14 T cell receptor beta chains reported below all come from one sample, sequenced in a study of early T cells in non-severe SARS-CoV-2 infection. One entry per CDR3 protein results from TCRdb running MiXCR on the 5' RACE reads. The sample has approximately 97,000 distinct CDR3 sequences; around 14% are singletons. Material for sequencing was whole blood. The source of these receptors is an adult who was a healthcare worker with PCR-confirmed SARS-CoV-2 infection or an uninfected control (not recorded which).

V and J are TRBV29-1 and TRBJ2-7, with D tentatively TRBD2 (5 bases). The CDR3 consists of 12 residues. Trimming removed 5 bases from V and 4 bases from J, with 12 bases in between. Germline CDR1 and CDR2: SQVTM and ANQGSEA. CDR3 nucleotide sequence: TGCAGCGTTTCCAGCGGCGATTACGAGCAGTACTTC. It encodes CSVSSGDYEQYF.

This clonotype was recorded at least ten times. The rearrangement joins TRBV7-9 to TRBJ2-5; D gene unclear. The CDR3 is made up of 11 amino acids. The germline CDR1 and CDR2 sequences are SEHNR and FQNEAQ (reference sequence). The V end lost 5 bases, the J end lost 5 bases, and 6 bases lay between the germline ends. CDR3 amino acids: CASSPLETQYF. In nucleotides, the CDR3 is TGTGCCAGCAGCCCTCTGGAGACCCAGTACTTC. The whole variable domain, remainder taken from reference TRBV7-9 and TRBJ2-5, is DTGVSQNPRHKITKRGQNVTFRCDPISEHNRLYWYRQTLGQGPEFLTYFQNEAQLEKSRLLSDRFSAERPKGSFSTLEIQRTEQGDSAMYLCASSPLETQYFGPGTRLLVL.

This clonotype appeared a few times. The chain links TRBV20-1 to TRBJ1-2; 9 bases line up with TRBD1. This CDR3 is built from 13 residues. V was pared by 6 bases and J by 4 bases, with 6 bases of the junction left unmatched. The V gene's germline CDR1 is DFQATT and CDR2 SNEGSKA (reference sequence). CDR3 DNA sequence: TGCAGTGCGCGGACAGGGGCGACCTATGGCTACACCTTC. It encodes CSARTGATYGYTF.

This clonotype was observed a few times. V usage is TRBV7-2 and J usage is TRBJ2-3; D is ambiguous. Trimming removed 3 bases from V and 5 bases from J, with 6 bases in between. CDR1 and CDR2 (germline): SGHTA, FQGNSA. This CDR3 is built from 12 residues. CDR3 loop: CASSFLGDTQYF. The CDR3 region has the DNA TGTGCCAGCAGCTTTCTTGGAGATACGCAGTATTTT. Complete variable domain (other parts from reference TRBV7-2 and TRBJ2-3): GAGVSQSPSNKVTEKGKDVELRCDPISGHTALYWYRQSLGQGLEFLIYFQGNSAPDKSGLPSDRFSAERTGGSVSTLTIQRTQQEDSAVYLCASSFLGDTQYFGPGTRLTVL.

The chain carries TRBV7-9 and TRBJ2-7; D not resolved. Germline V gene data show CDR1 as SEHNR and CDR2 as FQNEAQ (reference sequence). V was shortened by 5 bases and J by 7 bases, with 9 bases between the two germline ends. The CDR3 length is 11 residues. The CDR3 nucleotides read TGTGCCAGCAGCCAGGATATAGAGCAGTACTTC. This codes for CASSQDIEQYF.

This clonotype was detected only a few times. The V gene is TRBV11-2, the J gene TRBJ2-7; a weak D match, TRBD2 (5 bases). This CDR3 has 14 amino acids. V was pared by 5 bases and J by 8 bases, with 19 bases between. Germline CDR1 and CDR2: SGHAT and FQNNGV. The CDR3 region is CASSRPGGSGQQYF. The DNA for the CDR3 is TGTGCCAGCAGCCGGCCCGGCGGGTCCGGGCAGCAGTACTTC.

This clonotype was observed many times. The rearrangement joins TRBV6-2 or TRBV6-3 to TRBJ2-7, with D unclear. V lost 0 bases and J 6 bases, leaving 9 bases between the germline ends. This CDR3 contains 13 residues. Germline loops: CDR1 MNHEY, CDR2 SVGEGT. This CDR3 reads CASSYSLHGEQYF. CDR3 bases: TGTGCCAGCAGTTACTCCCTACATGGCGAGCAGTACTTC.

This clonotype was observed many times. This sequence joins TRBV20-1 and TRBJ1-5; possible D gene TRBD1, 5 bases. Germline-derived CDR1 and CDR2 are DFQATT and SNEGSKA (reference sequence). This CDR3 spans 13 amino acids. With 3 bases removed from V and 1 base from J, the gap between germline ends came to 7 bases. The CDR3 DNA reads TGCAGTGCTAGTAGGGACAGCAATCAGCCCCAGCATTTT. It encodes CSASRDSNQPQHF.

For this clonotype: A read error is possible here, since a much larger clone lies one base away. The chain has TRBV6-1 and TRBJ2-6, with D uncertain. Trimming removed 7 bases from V and 2 bases from J, with 15 bases in between. Germline V gives CDR1 MNHNS, CDR2 SASEGT. This CDR3 is 16 amino acids long. This CDR3 reads CASNSTARTGANVLTF. The CDR3 DNA follows: TGTGCCAGCAACTCCACTGCCAGGACTGGGGCCAACGTCCTGACTTTC.

Comment on this clonotype: One base away lies a much larger clone, so this may be a sequencing read error. V is TRBV28 and J is TRBJ1-2; no reliable D call. CDR1 and CDR2 from the germline V gene are MDHEN and SYDVKM. This CDR3 has 12 amino acids. CDR3 amino acids: CVSDAANYGYTF. CDR3 sequence (DNA): TGTGTCAGCGACGCCGCTAACTATGGCTACACCTTC.

The CDR3 sequence is CASSLIWGQGTATGELFF. CDR3 nucleotides: TGTGCCAGCAGCTTAATATGGGGACAGGGCACGGCCACCGGGGAGCTGTTTTTT. V and J are TRBV7-9 and TRBJ2-2, with 9 bases aligning to TRBD1. The V and J ends lost 2 bases and 4 bases, in that order; junction bases with no gene match: 11. CDR1 and CDR2 from the germline V gene are SEHNR and FQNEAQ (reference sequence). CDR3 length equals 18 residues. Combining the CDR3 with reference TRBV7-9 and TRBJ2-2 gives the whole variable domain DTGVSQNPRHKITKRGQNVTFRCDPISEHNRLYWYRQTLGQGPEFLTYFQNEAQLEKSRLLSDRFSAERPKGSFSTLEIQRTEQGDSAMYLCASSLIWGQGTATGELFFGEGSRLTVL.

The chain uses TRBV28 and TRBJ2-3; TRBD2 might be the D (6 bases). The CDR3 length is 18 residues. CDR1 and CDR2 from the germline V gene are MDHEN and SYDVKM. Trimming cost V 2 bases and J 2 bases, with 20 bases left between them. The CDR3 reads CASSLHLASVPHTDTQYF. The CDR3 nucleotides are TGTGCCAGCAGTTTACACCTAGCGTCCGTCCCACACACAGATACGCAGTATTTT.

This sequence joins TRBV27 and TRBJ2-7; the D gene is possibly TRBD2 (5 bases). This CDR3 is built from 11 residues. Germline V gives CDR1 MNHEY, CDR2 SMNVEV (reference sequence). V was trimmed by 6 bases and J by 7 bases, leaving 10 bases between them. CDR3 region: CASSHGGEQYF. The CDR3 coding sequence is TGTGCCAGCAGCCATGGAGGAGAGCAGTACTTC.

This chain joins TRBV9 and TRBJ1-2, with 10 bases identical to TRBD1. The CDR3 extends over 14 amino acids. V gave up 4 bases and J gave up 6 bases; unmatched junction bases: 6. The germline gives CDR1 SGDLS, CDR2 YYNGEE. CDR3 coding DNA: TGTGCCAGCAGCTTCTCCGGGACAGGGGATGGCTACACCTTC. It codes for CASSFSGTGDGYTF.